This TCR beta chain was obtained from a study of radiotherapy plus CTLA-4 blockade in lung cancer. Study-wide points: Subsequent to radiotherapy plus ipilimumab, tumor-derived TCR clones underwent expansion in blood.

Patients with chemo-refractory metastatic non-small-cell lung cancer received focal radiation plus CTLA-4 blockade with ipilimumab. Notes on this clone: Its target is unknown. This may be a read error: a much more frequent sequence differs by one nucleotide. Other DNA sequences in the sample encode the same CDR3.

Germline CDR1 is MGHDK and CDR2 is SYGVNS. The V and J ends lost 3 bases and 0 bases respectively, with 7 bases between them. CDR3 size: 14 residues. Clones were read by immunoSEQ multiplex PCR, and TCRdb kept only the in-frame ones, dropping some. The top ten clones hold 4.5% to 6.5% of a sample with 110,000 or so clones, roughly 80% of them seen once. The TCR originated in a human donor with non-small cell lung cancer who had a partial response to radiotherapy plus ipilimumab. The material sequenced was peripheral blood, taken from a patient treated with radiotherapy plus ipilimumab. This chain uses TRBV25-1 with TRBJ2-3, with a possible D match to TRBD2 (6 bases). The CDR3 loop is CASSEEGSTDTQYF. The CDR3 DNA follows: TGTGCCAGCAGTGAGGAGGGAAGCACAGATACGCAGTATTTT.